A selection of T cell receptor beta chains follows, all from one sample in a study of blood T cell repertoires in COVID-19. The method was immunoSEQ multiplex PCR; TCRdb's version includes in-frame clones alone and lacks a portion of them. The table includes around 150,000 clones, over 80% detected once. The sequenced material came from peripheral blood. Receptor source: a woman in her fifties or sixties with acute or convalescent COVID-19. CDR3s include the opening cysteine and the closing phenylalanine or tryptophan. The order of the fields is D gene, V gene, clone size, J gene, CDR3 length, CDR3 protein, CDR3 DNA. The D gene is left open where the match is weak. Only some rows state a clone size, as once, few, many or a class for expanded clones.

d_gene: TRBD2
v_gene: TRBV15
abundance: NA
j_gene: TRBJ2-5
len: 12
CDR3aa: CATGTRGETQYF
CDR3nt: TGTGCCACCGGGACTAGGGGAGAGACCCAGTACTTC

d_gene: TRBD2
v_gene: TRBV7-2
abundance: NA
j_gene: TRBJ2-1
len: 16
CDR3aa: CASSLVAGLAGGSQFF
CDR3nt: TGTGCCAGCAGCTTAGTAGCTGGACTAGCGGGAGGGTCTCAGTTCTTC

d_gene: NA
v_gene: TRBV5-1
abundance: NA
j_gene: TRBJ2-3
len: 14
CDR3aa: CASSLVRDTDTQYF
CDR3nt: TGCGCCAGCAGCTTGGTTCGAGACACAGATACGCAGTATTTT

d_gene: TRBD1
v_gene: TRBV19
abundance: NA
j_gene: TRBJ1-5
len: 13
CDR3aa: CASSWTGDQPQHF
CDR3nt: TGTGCCAGTAGTTGGACAGGGGATCAGCCCCAGCATTTT

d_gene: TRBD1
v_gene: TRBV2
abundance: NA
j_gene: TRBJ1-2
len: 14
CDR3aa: CASSADRGDYGYTF
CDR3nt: TGTGCCAGCAGTGCCGACAGGGGGGATTATGGCTACACCTTC

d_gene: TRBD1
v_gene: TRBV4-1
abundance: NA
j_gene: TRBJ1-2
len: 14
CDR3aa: CASSQMTGGMGYTF
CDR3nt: TGCGCCAGCAGCCAGATGACAGGGGGAATGGGCTACACCTTC

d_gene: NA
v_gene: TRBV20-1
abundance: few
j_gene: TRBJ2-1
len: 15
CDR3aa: CSASGVGRQVGEQFF
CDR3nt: TGCAGTGCTAGTGGTGTTGGTCGACAGGTTGGTGAGCAGTTCTTC

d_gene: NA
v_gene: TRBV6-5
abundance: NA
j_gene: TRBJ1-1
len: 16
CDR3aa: CASSYDSGGVSTEAFF
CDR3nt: TGTGCCAGCAGTTACGACAGCGGGGGGGTGAGCACTGAAGCTTTCTTT

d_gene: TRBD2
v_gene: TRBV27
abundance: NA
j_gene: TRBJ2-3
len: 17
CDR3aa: CASSLSFAGGGTDTQYF
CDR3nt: TGTGCCAGCAGTTTATCTTTTGCGGGGGGTGGCACAGATACGCAGTATTTT

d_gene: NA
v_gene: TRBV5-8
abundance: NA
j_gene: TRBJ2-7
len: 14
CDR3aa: CASSVTAGAYEQYF
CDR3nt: TGTGCCAGCAGCGTGACCGCAGGGGCCTACGAGCAGTACTTC

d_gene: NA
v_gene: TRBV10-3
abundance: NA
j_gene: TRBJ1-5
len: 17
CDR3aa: CAISEGSGTTFNQPQHF
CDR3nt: TGTGCCATCAGTGAGGGTTCCGGGACAACTTTCAATCAGCCCCAGCATTTT

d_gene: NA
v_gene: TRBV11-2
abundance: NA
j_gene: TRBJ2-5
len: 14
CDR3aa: CASSPQGSQETQYF
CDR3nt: TGTGCCAGCAGCCCACAGGGCAGCCAAGAGACCCAGTACTTC

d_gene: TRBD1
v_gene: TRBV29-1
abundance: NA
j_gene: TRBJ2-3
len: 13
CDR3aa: CSAIQGSTDTQYF
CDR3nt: TGCAGCGCTATACAGGGGAGCACAGATACGCAGTATTTT

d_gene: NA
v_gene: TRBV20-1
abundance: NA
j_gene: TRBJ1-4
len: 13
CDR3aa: CSASGTRREKLFF
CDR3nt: TGCAGTGCTAGTGGGACAAGGCGCGAAAAACTGTTTTTT

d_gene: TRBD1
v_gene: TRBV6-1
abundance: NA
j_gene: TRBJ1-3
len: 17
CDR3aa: CASSEGDRGKFGNTIYF
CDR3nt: TGTGCCAGCAGTGAAGGGGACAGGGGCAAATTTGGAAACACCATATATTTT

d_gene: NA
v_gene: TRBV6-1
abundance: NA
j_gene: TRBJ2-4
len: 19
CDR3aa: CASSARRDSSTLAKNIQYF
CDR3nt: TGTGCCAGCAGTGCTCGGAGGGACAGTTCAACCTTAGCCAAAAACATTCAGTACTTC

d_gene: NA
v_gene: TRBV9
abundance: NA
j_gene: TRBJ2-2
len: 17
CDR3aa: CASSRLVGGLPPGELFF
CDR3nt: TGTGCCAGCAGCCGATTAGTGGGGGGACTTCCTCCCGGGGAGCTGTTTTTT

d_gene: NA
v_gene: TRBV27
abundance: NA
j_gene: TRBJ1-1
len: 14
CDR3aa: CASRDLQGNTEAFF
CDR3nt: TGTGCCAGCAGAGACCTACAGGGGAACACTGAAGCTTTCTTT

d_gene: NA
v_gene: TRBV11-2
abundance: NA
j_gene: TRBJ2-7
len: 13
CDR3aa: CASGGFDSYEQYF
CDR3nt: TGTGCCAGCGGCGGGTTCGACTCGTACGAGCAGTACTTC

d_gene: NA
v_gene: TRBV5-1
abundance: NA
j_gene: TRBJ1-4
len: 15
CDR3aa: CASSFQGGTNEKLFF
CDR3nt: TGCGCCAGCAGCTTCCAGGGAGGAACTAATGAAAAACTGTTTTTT

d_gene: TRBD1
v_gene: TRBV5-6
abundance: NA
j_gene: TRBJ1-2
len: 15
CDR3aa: CASSSLRGLNDGYTF
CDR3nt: TGTGCCAGCAGCTCGCTCAGGGGGCTAAATGATGGCTACACCTTC

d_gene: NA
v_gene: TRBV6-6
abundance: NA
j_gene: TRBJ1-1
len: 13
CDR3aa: CASIPTGNTEAFF
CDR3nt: TGTGCCAGCATCCCTACGGGGAACACTGAAGCTTTCTTT

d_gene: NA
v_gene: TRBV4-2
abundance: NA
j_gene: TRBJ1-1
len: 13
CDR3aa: CASSQSGADEAFF
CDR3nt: TGTGCCAGCAGCCAATCAGGGGCGGATGAAGCTTTCTTT

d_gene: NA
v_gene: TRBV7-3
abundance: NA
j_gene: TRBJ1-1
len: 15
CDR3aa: CAATGGATWSTEAFF
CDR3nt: TGTGCCGCCACCGGGGGGGCTACATGGAGCACTGAAGCTTTCTTT

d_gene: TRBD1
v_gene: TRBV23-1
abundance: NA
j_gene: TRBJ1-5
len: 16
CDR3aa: CASSHPPQGATQPQHF
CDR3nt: TGCGCCAGCAGTCATCCACCTCAGGGGGCCACTCAGCCCCAGCATTTT

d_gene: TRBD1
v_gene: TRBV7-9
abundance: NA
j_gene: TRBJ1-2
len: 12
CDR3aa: CATEGRGAPVFF
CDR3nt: TGTGCCACCGAAGGCAGGGGGGCGCCAGTATTCTTC

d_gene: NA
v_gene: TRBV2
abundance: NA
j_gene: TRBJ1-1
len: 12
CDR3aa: CASSGNRPEAFF
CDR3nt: TGTGCCAGCAGTGGCAACAGGCCAGAAGCTTTCTTT

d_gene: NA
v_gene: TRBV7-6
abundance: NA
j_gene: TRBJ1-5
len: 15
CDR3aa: CASSSDAGYNQPQHF
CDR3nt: TGTGCCAGCAGCTCAGATGCGGGGTACAATCAGCCCCAGCATTTT

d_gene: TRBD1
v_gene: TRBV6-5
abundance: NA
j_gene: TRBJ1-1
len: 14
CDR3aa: CASSPTGGRGEAFF
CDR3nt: TGTGCCAGCAGTCCTACAGGGGGAAGGGGGGAAGCTTTCTTT

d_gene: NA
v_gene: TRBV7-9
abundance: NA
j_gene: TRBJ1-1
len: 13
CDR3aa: CASSLNTLGEAFF
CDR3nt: TGTGCCAGCAGCTTAAATACTTTGGGCGAAGCTTTCTTT

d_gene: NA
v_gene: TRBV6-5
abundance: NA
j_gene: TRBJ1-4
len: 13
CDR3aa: CASSYRGDEKLFF
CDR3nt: TGTGCCAGCAGTTACAGGGGCGATGAAAAACTGTTTTTT

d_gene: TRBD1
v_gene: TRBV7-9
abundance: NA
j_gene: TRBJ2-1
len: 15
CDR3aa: CASSSGTGDYNEQFF
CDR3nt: TGTGCCAGCAGTTCCGGGACAGGGGATTACAATGAGCAGTTCTTC

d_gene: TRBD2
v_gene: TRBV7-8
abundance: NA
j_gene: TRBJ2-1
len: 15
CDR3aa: CASSPLAGGTNEQFF
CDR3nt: TGTGCCAGCAGCCCCCTAGCGGGAGGAACCAATGAGCAGTTCTTC

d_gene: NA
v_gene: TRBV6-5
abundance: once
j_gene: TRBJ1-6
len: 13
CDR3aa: CASTYGGYSPLHF
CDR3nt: TGTGCCAGCACCTATGGGGGGTACTCACCCCTCCACTTT

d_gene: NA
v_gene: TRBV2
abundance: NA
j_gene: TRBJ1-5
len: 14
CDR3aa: CASSDWGQDQPQHF
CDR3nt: TGTGCCAGCAGTGATTGGGGGCAGGATCAGCCCCAGCATTTT

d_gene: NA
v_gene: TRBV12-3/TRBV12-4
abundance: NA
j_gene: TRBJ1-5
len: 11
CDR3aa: CASRGGVHSIF
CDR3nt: TGTGCCAGCAGGGGGGGGGTCCACAGTATTTTT

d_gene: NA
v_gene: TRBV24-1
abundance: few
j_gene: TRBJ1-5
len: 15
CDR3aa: CATSDSGRSNQPQHF
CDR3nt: TGTGCCACCAGTGATTCGGGTAGAAGCAATCAGCCCCAGCATTTT

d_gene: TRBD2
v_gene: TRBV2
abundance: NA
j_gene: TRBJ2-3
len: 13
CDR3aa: CASSEGGTDTQYF
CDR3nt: TGTGCCAGCAGTGAGGGAGGGACAGATACGCAGTATTTT

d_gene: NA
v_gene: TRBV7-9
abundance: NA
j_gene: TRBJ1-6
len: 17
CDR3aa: CASSLAQTPRANSPLHF
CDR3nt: TGTGCCAGCAGCTTAGCGCAGACTCCCCGAGCGAATTCACCCCTCCACTTT

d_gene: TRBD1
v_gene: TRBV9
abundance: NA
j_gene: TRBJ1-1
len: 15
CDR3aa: CASSPRDRGNTEAFF
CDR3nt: TGTGCCAGCAGCCCCCGGGACAGGGGGAACACTGAAGCTTTCTTT

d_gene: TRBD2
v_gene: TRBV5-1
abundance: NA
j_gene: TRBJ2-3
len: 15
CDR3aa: CASSLGGRPTDTQYF
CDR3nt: TGCGCCAGCAGCTTGGGCGGGAGACCGACAGATACGCAGTATTTT

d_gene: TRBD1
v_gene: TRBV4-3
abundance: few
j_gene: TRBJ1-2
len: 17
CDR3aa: CASSQDRPGTDNYGYTF
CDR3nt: TGCGCCAGCAGCCAAGACAGACCCGGGACAGATAACTATGGCTACACCTTC

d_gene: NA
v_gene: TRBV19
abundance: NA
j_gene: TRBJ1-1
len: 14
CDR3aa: CASSIDWGGTEAFF
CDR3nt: TGTGCCAGTAGTATAGATTGGGGAGGCACTGAAGCTTTCTTT

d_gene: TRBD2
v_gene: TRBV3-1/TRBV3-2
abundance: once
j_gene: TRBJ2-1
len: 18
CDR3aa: CASRPGTSGRGMVNEQFF
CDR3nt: TGTGCCAGCAGACCCGGGACTAGCGGGAGGGGTATGGTGAATGAGCAGTTCTTC